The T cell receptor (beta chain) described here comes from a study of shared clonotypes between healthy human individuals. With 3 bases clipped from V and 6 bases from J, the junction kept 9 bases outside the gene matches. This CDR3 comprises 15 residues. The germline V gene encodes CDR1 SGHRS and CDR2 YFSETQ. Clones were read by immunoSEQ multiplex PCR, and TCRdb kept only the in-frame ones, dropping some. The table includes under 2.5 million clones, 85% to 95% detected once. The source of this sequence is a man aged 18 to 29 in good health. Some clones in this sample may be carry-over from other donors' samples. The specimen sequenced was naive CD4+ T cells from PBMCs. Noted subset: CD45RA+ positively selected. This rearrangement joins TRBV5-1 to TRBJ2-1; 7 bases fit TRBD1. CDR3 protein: CASSSQGRSINEQFF. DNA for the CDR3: TGCGCCAGCAGCTCACAGGGGCGATCCATCAATGAGCAGTTCTTC. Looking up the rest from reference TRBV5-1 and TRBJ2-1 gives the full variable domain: KAGVTQTPRYLIKTRGQQVTLSCSPISGHRSVSWYQQTPGQGLQFLFEYFSETQRNKGNFPGRFSGRQFSNSRSEMNVSTLELGDSALYLCASSSQGRSINEQFFGPGTRLTVL.